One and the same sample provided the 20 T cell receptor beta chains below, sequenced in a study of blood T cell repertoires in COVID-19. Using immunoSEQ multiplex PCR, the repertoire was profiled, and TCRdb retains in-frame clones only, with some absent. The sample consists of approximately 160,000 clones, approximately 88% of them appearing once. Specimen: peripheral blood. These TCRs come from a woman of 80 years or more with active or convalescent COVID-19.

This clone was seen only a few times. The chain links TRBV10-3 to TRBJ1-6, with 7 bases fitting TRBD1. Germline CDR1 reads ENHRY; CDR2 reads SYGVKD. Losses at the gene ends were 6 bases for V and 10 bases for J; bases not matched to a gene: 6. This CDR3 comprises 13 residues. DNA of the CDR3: TGTGCCATCAGAGGGACAGACCTATCACCCCTCCACTTT. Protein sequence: CAIRGTDLSPLHF.

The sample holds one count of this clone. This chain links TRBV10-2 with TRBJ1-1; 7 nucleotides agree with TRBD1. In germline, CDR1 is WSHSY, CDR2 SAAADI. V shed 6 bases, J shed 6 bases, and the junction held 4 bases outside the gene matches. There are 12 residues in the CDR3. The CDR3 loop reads CASRTGISEAFF. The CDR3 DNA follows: TGCGCCAGCAGGACAGGGATTTCTGAAGCTTTCTTT.

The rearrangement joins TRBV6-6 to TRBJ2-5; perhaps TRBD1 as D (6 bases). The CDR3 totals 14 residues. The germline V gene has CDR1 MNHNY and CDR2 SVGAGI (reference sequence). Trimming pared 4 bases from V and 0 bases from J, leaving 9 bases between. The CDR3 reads CASSSGQNQETQYF. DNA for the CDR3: TGTGCCAGCAGTTCTGGACAGAACCAAGAGACCCAGTACTTC.

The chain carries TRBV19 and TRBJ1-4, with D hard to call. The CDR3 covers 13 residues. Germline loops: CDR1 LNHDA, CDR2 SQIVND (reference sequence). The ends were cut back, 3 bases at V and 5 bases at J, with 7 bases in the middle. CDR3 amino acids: CASSIQKNEKLFF. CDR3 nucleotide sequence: TGTGCCAGTAGTATCCAGAAGAATGAAAAACTGTTTTTT.

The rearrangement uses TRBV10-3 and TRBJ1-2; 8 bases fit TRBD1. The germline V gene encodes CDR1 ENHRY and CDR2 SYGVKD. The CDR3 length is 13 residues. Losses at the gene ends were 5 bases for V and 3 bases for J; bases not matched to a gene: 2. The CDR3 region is CAISRDRYYGYTF. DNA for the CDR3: TGTGCCATCAGTCGGGACAGGTACTATGGCTACACCTTC.

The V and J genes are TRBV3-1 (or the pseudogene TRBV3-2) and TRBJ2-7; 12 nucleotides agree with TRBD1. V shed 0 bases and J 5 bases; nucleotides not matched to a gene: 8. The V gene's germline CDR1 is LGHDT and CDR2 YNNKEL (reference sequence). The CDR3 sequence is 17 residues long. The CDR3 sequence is CASSQERSGTGGHEQYF. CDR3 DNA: TGTGCCAGCAGCCAAGAAAGGAGTGGGACAGGGGGCCACGAGCAGTACTTC.

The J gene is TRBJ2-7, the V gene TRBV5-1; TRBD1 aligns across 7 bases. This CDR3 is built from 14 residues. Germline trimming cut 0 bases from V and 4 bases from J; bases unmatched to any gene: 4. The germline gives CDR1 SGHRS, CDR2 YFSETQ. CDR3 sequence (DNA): TGCGCCAGCAGCTTGGAAGGGGGCGTGTACGAGCAGTACTTC. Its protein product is CASSLEGGVYEQYF.

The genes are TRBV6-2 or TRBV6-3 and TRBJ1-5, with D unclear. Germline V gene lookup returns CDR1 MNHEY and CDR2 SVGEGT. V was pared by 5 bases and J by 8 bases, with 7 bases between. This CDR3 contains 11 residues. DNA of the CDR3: TGTGCCAGCAGTCAACCGGAGCCCCAGCATTTT. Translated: CASSQPEPQHF.

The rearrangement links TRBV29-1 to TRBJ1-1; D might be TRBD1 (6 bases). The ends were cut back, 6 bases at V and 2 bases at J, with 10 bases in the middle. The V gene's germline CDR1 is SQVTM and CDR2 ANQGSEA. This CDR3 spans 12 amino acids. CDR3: CSVQTGNTEAFF. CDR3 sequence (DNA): TGCAGCGTGCAGACAGGAAACACTGAAGCTTTCTTT.

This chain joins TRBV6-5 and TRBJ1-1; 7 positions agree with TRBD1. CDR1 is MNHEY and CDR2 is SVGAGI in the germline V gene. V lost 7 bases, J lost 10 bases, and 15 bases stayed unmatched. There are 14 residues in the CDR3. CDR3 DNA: TGTGCCAGCAAAGGGGGCAGGGGGTCTTGGCGAGCTTTCTTT. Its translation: CASKGGRGSWRAFF.

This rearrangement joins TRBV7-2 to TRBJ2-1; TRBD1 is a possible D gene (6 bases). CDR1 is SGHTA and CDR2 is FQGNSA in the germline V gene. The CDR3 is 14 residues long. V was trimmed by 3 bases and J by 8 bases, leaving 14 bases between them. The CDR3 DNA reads TGTGCCAGCAGCTTGGGACAATTTAGGGATGAGCAGTTCTTC. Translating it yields CASSLGQFRDEQFF. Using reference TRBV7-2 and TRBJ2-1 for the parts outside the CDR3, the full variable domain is GAGVSQSPSNKVTEKGKDVELRCDPISGHTALYWYRQSLGQGLEFLIYFQGNSAPDKSGLPSDRFSAERTGGSVSTLTIQRTQQEDSAVYLCASSLGQFRDEQFFGPGTRLTVL.

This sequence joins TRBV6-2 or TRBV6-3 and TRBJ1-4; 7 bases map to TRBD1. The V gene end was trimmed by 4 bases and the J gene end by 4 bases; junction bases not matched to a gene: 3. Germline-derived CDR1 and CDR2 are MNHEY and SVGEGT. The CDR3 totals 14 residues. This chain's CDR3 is CASSSGTVNEKLFF. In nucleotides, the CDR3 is TGTGCCAGCAGTTCCGGGACAGTTAATGAAAAACTGTTTTTT.

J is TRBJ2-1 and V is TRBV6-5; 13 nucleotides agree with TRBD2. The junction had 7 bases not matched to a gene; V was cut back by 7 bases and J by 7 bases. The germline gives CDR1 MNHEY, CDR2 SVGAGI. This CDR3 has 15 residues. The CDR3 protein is CASTKLAGGRNEQFF. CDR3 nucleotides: TGTGCCAGCACTAAACTAGCGGGGGGGCGAAATGAGCAGTTCTTC.

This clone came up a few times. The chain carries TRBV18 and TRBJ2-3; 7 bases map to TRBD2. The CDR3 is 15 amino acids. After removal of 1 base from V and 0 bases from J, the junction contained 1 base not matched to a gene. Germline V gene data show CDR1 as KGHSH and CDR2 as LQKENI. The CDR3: CASSPQRGSTDTQYF. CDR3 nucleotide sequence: TGTGCCAGCTCACCACAGCGGGGAAGCACAGATACGCAGTATTTT.

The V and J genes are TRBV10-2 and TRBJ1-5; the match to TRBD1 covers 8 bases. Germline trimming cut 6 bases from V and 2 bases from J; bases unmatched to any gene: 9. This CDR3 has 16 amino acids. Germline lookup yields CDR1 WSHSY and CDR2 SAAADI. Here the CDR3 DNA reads TGCGCCAGCAGCCAATCAGGGGGCGTGGGCAATCAGCCCCAGCATTTT. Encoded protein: CASSQSGGVGNQPQHF.

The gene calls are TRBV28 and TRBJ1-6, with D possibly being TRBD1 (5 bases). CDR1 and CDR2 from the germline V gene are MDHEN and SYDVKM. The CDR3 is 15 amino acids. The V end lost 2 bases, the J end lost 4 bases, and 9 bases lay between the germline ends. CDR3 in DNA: TGTGCCAGCAGTTTAAGGGGATGGTATAATTCACCCCTCCACTTT. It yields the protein CASSLRGWYNSPLHF.

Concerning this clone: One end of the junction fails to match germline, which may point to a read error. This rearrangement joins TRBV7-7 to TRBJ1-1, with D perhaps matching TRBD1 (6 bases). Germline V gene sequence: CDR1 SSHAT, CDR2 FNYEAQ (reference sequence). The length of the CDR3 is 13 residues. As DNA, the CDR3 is TGTGCTAGCAGCGAGGGGGAAAACACTGAAGCTTTCTTT. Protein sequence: CASSEGENTEAFF. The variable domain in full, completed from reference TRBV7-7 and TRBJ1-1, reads GAGVSQSPRYKVTKRGQDVTLRCDPISSHATLYWYQQALGQGPEFLTYFNYEAQPDKSGLPSDRFSAERPEGSISTLTIQRTEQRDSAMYRCASSEGENTEAFFGQGTRLTVV.

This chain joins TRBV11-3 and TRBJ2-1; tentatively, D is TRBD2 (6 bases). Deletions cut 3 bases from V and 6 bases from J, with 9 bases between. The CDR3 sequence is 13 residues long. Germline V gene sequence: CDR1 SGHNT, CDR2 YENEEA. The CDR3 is CASSLAGSNEQFF. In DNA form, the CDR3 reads TGTGCCAGCAGCTTGGCGGGATCCAATGAGCAGTTCTTC. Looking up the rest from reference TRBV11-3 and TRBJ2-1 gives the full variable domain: EAGVVQSPRYKIIEKKQPVAFWCNPISGHNTLYWYLQNLGQGPELLIRYENEEAVDDSQLPKDRFSAERLKGVDSTLKIQPAELGDSAVYLCASSLAGSNEQFFGPGTRLTVL.

The CDR3 reads CASRQGEGGELFF. The CDR3 nucleotides read TGTGCCAGCCGACAGGGCGAGGGCGGGGAGCTGTTTTTT. This chain links TRBV2 with TRBJ2-2; 7 bases line up with TRBD1. V dropped 8 bases and J dropped 7; count of bases not matched to a gene: 7. CDR3 length: 13 residues. The germline V gene encodes CDR1 SNHLY and CDR2 FYNNEI.

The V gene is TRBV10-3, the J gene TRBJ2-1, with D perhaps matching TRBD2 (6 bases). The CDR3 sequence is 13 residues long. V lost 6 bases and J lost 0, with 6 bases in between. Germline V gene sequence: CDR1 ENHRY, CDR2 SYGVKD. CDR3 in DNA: TGTGCCATCAGCGGGGGCTCCTACAATGAGCAGTTCTTC. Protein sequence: CAISGGSYNEQFF.